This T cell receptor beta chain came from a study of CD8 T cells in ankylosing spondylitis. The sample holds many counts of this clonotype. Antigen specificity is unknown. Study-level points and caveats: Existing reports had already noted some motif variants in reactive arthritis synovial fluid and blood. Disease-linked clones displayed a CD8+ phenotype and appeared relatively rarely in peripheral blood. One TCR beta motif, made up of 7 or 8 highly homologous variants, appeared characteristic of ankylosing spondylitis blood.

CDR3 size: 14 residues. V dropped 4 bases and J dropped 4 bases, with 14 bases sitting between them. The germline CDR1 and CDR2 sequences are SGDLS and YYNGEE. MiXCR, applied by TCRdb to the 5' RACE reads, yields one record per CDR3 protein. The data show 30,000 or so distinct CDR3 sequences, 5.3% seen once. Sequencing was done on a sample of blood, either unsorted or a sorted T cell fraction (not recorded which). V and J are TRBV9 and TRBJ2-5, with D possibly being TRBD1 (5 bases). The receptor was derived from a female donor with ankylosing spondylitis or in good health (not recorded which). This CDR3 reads CASSPTPRAETQYF. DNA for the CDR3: TGTGCCAGCAGCCCGACTCCCAGGGCAGAGACCCAGTACTTC.